Listed below are T cell receptor beta chains from one sample, sequenced in a study of T cell repertoires in cytomegalovirus infection. Their cognate antigens are unknown. TCRdb independently ran MiXCR on the reads; one entry per CDR3 protein. The sample has about 770,000 distinct CDR3 sequences, roughly 29% seen once. Sequences were derived from cultured CD8+ T cells from PBMCs, sampled from culture after CMV antigen stimulation. The receptors derive from a human donor in good health (CMV status not recorded). Some clones in this sample may be carry-over from other donors' samples. The CDR3 runs from the conserved cysteine through the conserved F or W. The D gene is left open where the match is weak. Size is omitted from some rows. Given values are once, few, many or a class for expanded clones.

-	TRBV12-3/TRBV12-4	TRBD2	TRBJ2-7	TGTGCCAGCTGGGAGGGTAAACCCTACGAGCAGTACTTC	CASWEGKPYEQYF
-	TRBV7-6	-	TRBJ1-1	TGTGCCAGCAGGCCCCGCCACTATGTGGCTGAAGCTTTCTTT	CASRPRHYVAEAFF
-	TRBV13	-	TRBJ1-4	TGTGCCAGCAGCTTATACACCCGGAGGGATGAAAAACTGTTTTTT	CASSLYTRRDEKLFF
few	TRBV4-3	-	TRBJ2-2	TGCGCCAGCAGCCAAGTGCCCAACACCGGGGAGCTGTTTTTT	CASSQVPNTGELFF
-	TRBV7-7	-	TRBJ2-5	TGTGCTAGCAGCTTAGGAAGGGAACGGGAGACCCAGTACTTC	CASSLGRERETQYF
-	TRBV7-6	TRBD2	TRBJ2-1	TGTGCCAGCAGCGGAAGCGGGGGGGGCGCGAATGAGCAGTTCTTC	CASSGSGGGANEQFF
few	TRBV29-1	-	TRBJ1-2	TGCAGCTCCCCCCGGGGGGAGGCCGAAGAGGGGGGCTACACCTTC	CSSPRGEAEEGGYTF
few	TRBV5-5	-	TRBJ1-1	TGTGCCAGCAGCGGACCCTCTGAAGCTTTCTTT	CASSGPSEAFF
-	TRBV7-4	-	TRBJ1-1	TGTGCCAGCAGCTTCCAGCGGGGGGTCGACACTGAAGCTTTCTTT	CASSFQRGVDTEAFF
-	TRBV7-6	-	TRBJ2-5	TGTGCCAGCAGCTTAGGGGTCGACCAAGAGACCCAGTACTTC	CASSLGVDQETQYF
-	TRBV27	-	TRBJ1-5	TGTGCCAGCGGCCACGGGGGCAATCAGCCCCAGCATTTT	CASGHGGNQPQHF
-	TRBV11-2	-	TRBJ2-3	TGTGCCAGCAGCTTTTTGAGGGGGACTACAGATACGCAGTATTTT	CASSFLRGTTDTQYF
-	TRBV7-9	TRBD1	TRBJ2-7	TGTGCCAGCAGCGACCCCGGGACAGGGTTGCCCGAGCAGTACTTC	CASSDPGTGLPEQYF
-	TRBV27	-	TRBJ1-1	TGTGCCAGCAGCAGAGTGAGGGTAATGGACACTGAAGCTTTCTTT	CASSRVRVMDTEAFF
-	TRBV24-1	-	TRBJ1-2	TGTGCCACCCTTGACAAAACTCCGAACTATGGCTACACCTTC	CATLDKTPNYGYTF
-	TRBV15	TRBD2	TRBJ2-2	TGTGCCACCAGCAGAGTAGGTAGCGGGGGGCCTGGACCCGGCGGGGAGCTGTTTTTT	CATSRVGSGGPGPGGELFF
-	TRBV29-1	-	TRBJ2-1	TGCAGCGTTGTTCCGGGACTCATAGGGGATGAGCAGTTCTTC	CSVVPGLIGDEQFF
few	TRBV7-9	TRBD1	TRBJ2-7	TGTGCCAGCAGCGGCCCCGGGACAGGGGCCTACGAGCAGTACTTC	CASSGPGTGAYEQYF
few	TRBV5-4	-	TRBJ1-2	TGTGCCAGCAGCTTGGTTAGAGATGTGGGGAGATTGTATGGCTACACCTTC	CASSLVRDVGRLYGYTF
-	TRBV19	TRBD1	TRBJ1-2	TGTGCCACCTCCGGGACAGGAAACTATGGCTACACCTTC	CATSGTGNYGYTF
-	TRBV4-1	TRBD1	TRBJ1-2	TGCGCCAGCAGCCAAGATTTGGGACAGGGGACTAATGGCTACACCTTC	CASSQDLGQGTNGYTF
few	TRBV7-9	TRBD1	TRBJ1-4	TGTGCCAGCAGCGCCCAGACAGGGGGAGACGAAAAACTGTTTTTT	CASSAQTGGDEKLFF
-	TRBV27	TRBD1	TRBJ1-1	TGTGCCAGCAGTACCCAGACAGGGATAATGAACACTGAAGCTTTCTTT	CASSTQTGIMNTEAFF
-	TRBV9	TRBD1	TRBJ1-1	TGTGCCAGCAGCCAGAACAGGGGGCAAATAAACACTGAAGCTTTCTTT	CASSQNRGQINTEAFF
-	TRBV7-9	TRBD1	TRBJ2-7	TGTGCCAGCAGCTTAGGGGACAGAAACTCCTACGAGCAGTACTTC	CASSLGDRNSYEQYF
few	TRBV20-1	-	TRBJ1-1	TGCAGTGCTAGATCGAAGACAGCCATGGATCCTGAAGCTTTCTTT	CSARSKTAMDPEAFF
-	TRBV4-1	-	TRBJ2-7	TGCGCCAGCAGCCAAGAAAGGGCTTTGGCCTACGAGCAGTACTTC	CASSQERALAYEQYF
-	TRBV4-3	-	TRBJ2-2	TGCGCCAGCAGCCAAGGCTTTGCCACCGGGGAGCTGTTTTTT	CASSQGFATGELFF
-	TRBV11-2	TRBD2	TRBJ2-1	TGTGCCAGCAGCACCGAGACTAGCTCTTACAATGAGCAGTTCTTC	CASSTETSSYNEQFF
few	TRBV27	-	TRBJ2-3	TGTGCCAGCCAATCATACACAGATACGCAGTATTTT	CASQSYTDTQYF
few	TRBV29-1	-	TRBJ1-4	TGCAGTGCTTTTAGGGGTGACAAACTGTTTTTT	CSAFRGDKLFF
-	TRBV7-9	-	TRBJ1-1	TGTGCCAGCAGCTTACAGGGGATCCCTGAAGCTTTCTTT	CASSLQGIPEAFF
-	TRBV4-1	TRBD1	TRBJ1-2	TGCGCCAGCAGCCCTCGACAGGGCGGCTATGGCTACACCTTC	CASSPRQGGYGYTF
few	TRBV7-9	TRBD1	TRBJ1-2	TGTGCCAGCAGCTTTAATAACCTAGGGGACAGGCTGGGGAACTATGGCTACACCTTC	CASSFNNLGDRLGNYGYTF
few	TRBV19	-	TRBJ2-7	TGTGCCAGTAGTATAGTGCCGGGGTACGAGCAGTACTTC	CASSIVPGYEQYF